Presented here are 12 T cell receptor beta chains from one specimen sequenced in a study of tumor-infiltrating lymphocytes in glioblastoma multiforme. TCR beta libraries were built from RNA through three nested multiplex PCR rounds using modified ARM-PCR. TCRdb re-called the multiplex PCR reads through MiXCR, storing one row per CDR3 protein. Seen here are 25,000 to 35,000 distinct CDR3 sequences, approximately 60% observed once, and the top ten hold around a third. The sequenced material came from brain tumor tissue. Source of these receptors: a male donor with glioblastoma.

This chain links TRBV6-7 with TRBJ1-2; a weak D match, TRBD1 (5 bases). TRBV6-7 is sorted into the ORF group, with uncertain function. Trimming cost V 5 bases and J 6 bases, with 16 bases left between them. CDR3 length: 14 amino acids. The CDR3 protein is CASSLPQGSHGYTF. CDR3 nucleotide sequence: TGTGCCAGCAGTCTTCCGCAGGGATCACATGGCTACACCTTC.

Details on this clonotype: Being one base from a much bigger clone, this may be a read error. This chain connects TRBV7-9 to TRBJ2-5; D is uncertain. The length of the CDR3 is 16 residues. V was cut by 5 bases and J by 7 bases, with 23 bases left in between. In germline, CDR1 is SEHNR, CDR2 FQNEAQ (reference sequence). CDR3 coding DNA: TGTGCCAGCAGCCCCCCATTCAGGCGGCAGGACGTGACCCAGTACTTC. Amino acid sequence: CASSPPFRRQDVTQYF.

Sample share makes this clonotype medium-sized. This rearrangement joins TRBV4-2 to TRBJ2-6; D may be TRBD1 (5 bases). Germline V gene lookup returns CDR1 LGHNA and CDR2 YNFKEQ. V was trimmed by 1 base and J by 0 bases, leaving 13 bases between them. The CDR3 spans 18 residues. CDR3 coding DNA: TGTGCCAGCAGCCAAGTTACCAGGGTATACTCTGGGGCCAACGTCCTGACTTTC. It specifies CASSQVTRVYSGANVLTF.

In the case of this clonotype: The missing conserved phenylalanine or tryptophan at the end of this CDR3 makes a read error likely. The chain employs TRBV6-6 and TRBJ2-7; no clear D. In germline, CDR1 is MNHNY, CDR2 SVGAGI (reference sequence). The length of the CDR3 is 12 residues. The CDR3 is CASRIYSYEQYL. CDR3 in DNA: TGCGCAAGCCGAATCTATAGCTACGAGCAGTACTTA.

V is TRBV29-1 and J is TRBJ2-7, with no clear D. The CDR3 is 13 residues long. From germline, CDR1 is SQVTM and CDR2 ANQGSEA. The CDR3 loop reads CRFEEERDAGQYF. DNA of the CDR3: TGCAGATTTGAAGAGGAACGAGATGCAGGGCAGTACTTC.

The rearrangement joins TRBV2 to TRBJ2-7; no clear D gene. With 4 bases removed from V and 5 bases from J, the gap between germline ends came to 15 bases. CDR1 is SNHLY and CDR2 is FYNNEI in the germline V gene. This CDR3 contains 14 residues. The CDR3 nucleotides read TGTGCCAGCAGTGTACAGCTACTTAGGAACGAGCAGTACTTC. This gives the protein CASSVQLLRNEQYF.

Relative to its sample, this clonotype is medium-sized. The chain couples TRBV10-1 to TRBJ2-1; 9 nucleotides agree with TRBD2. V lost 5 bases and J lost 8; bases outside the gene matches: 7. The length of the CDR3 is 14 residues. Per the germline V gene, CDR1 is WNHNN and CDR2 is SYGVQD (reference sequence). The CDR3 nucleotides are TGCGCCAGCAGTTCTAGCGGGACGTGGGATGAGCAGTTCTTC. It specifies CASSSSGTWDEQFF.

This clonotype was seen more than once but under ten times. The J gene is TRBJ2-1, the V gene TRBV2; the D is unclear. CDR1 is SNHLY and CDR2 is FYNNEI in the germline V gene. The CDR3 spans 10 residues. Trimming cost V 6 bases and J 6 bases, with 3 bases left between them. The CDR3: CASRSNEQFF. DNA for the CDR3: TGTGCCAGCAGGAGCAATGAGCAGTTCTTC.

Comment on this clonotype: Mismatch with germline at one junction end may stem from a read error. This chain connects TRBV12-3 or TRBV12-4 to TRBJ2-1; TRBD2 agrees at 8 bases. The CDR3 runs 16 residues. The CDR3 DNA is TGTGTCAGCAGTTTCCGGGCTAGCGGGTCCTACAATGAGCAGTTCTTC. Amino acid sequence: CVSSFRASGSYNEQFF.

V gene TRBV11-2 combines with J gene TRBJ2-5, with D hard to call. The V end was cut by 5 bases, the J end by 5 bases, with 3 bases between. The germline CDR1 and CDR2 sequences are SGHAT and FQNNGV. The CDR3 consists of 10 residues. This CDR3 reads CASSGETQYF. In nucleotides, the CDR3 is TGTGCCAGCAGCGGCGAGACCCAGTACTTC.

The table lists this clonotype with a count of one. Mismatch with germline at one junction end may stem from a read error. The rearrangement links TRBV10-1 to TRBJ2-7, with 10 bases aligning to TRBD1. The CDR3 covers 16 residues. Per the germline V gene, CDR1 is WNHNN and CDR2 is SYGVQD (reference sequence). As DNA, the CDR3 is TGCGCCAGTAGTGGAATTGGGACAGGGGATTTATACGGGCAGTACTTC. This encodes CASSGIGTGDLYGQYF.

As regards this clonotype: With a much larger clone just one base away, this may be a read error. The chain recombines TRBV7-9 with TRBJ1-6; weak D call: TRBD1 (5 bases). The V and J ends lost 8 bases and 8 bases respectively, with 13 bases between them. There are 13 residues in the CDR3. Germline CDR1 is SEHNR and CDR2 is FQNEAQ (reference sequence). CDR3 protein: CASATEFDSPLHF. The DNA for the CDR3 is TGTGCCAGCGCGACAGAGTTTGATTCACCCCTCCACTTT.